A single sample is the source of the 25 T cell receptor beta chains below, sequenced in a study of technical replicates of blood from a few donors. Sequencing used immunoSEQ multiplex PCR; TCRdb keeps in-frame clones, though not all of them. The table shows approximately 70,000 clones, with 95% to 96% occurring only once. The specimen was T cells isolated from PBMCs. The receptors here all came from a human donor in good health.

V usage is TRBV6-5 and J usage is TRBJ2-3; 7 bases match TRBD2. The J segment lost 1 base and the V segment lost 0 bases, leaving 1 base of the junction unmatched. The CDR3 spans 15 residues. Germline values: CDR1 MNHEY, CDR2 SVGAGI. As DNA, the CDR3 is TGTGCCAGCAGTTACTCTGCGGGAGGCACAGATACGCAGTATTTT. It yields the protein CASSYSAGGTDTQYF.

The chain employs TRBV28 and TRBJ2-7, with TRBD2 matching 7 bases. CDR3 length equals 15 residues. Germline V gives CDR1 MDHEN, CDR2 SYDVKM. After removal of 5 bases from V and 0 bases from J, the junction contained 7 bases not matched to a gene. CDR3 coding DNA: TGTGCCAGCAGTACGGACGGGAGGAGCTCCTACGAGCAGTACTTC. It is translated as CASSTDGRSSYEQYF.

The chain is built from TRBV6-4 and TRBJ1-6; TRBD1 is a possible D gene (5 bases). The CDR3 totals 13 residues. Between the trimmed V and J ends, which lost 2 bases and 9 bases, there was a span of 8 bases. CDR1 is MRHNA, CDR2 SNTAGT, per germline. The CDR3 bases are TGTGCCAGCAGTGACGTCGGGGGTTCACCCCTCCACTTT. It codes for CASSDVGGSPLHF.

The chain recombines TRBV5-5 with TRBJ2-1; D may be TRBD2 (6 bases). V was shortened by 10 bases and J by 1 base, with 15 bases between the two germline ends. Germline loops: CDR1 SGHKS, CDR2 YYEKEE (reference sequence). This CDR3 region has 14 residues. In DNA, the CDR3 is TGTGCCTCTACGGGGGTGGCTTCCTACAATGAGCAGTTCTTC. This encodes CASTGVASYNEQFF.

The V and J genes are TRBV4-1 and TRBJ2-1, with a possible D match to TRBD2 (6 bases). Germline CDR1 reads MGHRA; CDR2 reads YSYEKL. This CDR3 is 15 amino acids long. V was clipped by 1 base and J by 13 bases, with 20 bases between them. The CDR3 nucleotides are TGCGCCAGCAGCCAAGTATCCCGACCGAGGGACTCCCAGTTCTTC. Encoded protein: CASSQVSRPRDSQFF.

J is TRBJ1-2 and V is TRBV11-3; the match to TRBD1 covers 7 bases. Unmatched junction bases numbered 12, after V lost 1 base and J lost 4 bases. CDR1 is SGHNT and CDR2 is YENEEA in the germline V gene. The CDR3 runs 17 residues. The CDR3 loop is CASSLVGSGTASYGYTF. The DNA of the CDR3 is TGTGCCAGCAGCTTAGTAGGCTCCGGGACAGCCTCCTATGGCTACACCTTC.

This clone was seen only once. This chain connects TRBV7-9 to TRBJ2-1; 8 nucleotides match TRBD2. Germline lookup yields CDR1 SEHNR and CDR2 FQNEAQ (reference sequence). V shed 8 bases and J 7 bases; nucleotides not matched to a gene: 4. CDR3 length: 12 residues. The CDR3 region is CASGSGSNEQFF. The CDR3 DNA follows: TGTGCCAGCGGAAGCGGGAGTAATGAGCAGTTCTTC.

The rearrangement joins TRBV11-2 to TRBJ2-5; 7 nucleotides align to TRBD2. Per the germline V gene, CDR1 is SGHAT and CDR2 is FQNNGV. This CDR3 region has 17 residues. The V and J ends lost 5 bases and 0 bases, in that order; junction bases with no gene match: 12. CDR3 residues: CASSLHGAGEDQETQYF. The DNA of the CDR3 is TGTGCCAGCAGCCTCCATGGGGCGGGAGAAGACCAAGAGACCCAGTACTTC.

This chain uses TRBV11-3 with TRBJ2-7; 7 bases agree with TRBD1. V was pared by 3 bases and J by 2 bases, with 16 bases of the junction left unmatched. This CDR3 contains 18 residues. Germline CDR1 is SGHNT and CDR2 is YENEEA. The CDR3 coding sequence is TGTGCCAGCAGCTTCTATCCTCCGGGACAGTTGGCCCCCTACGAGCAGTACTTC. This translates into CASSFYPPGQLAPYEQYF.

The gene calls are TRBV27 and TRBJ2-3; 8 positions match TRBD1. The CDR3 has 15 amino acids. V dropped 5 bases and J dropped 3; count of bases not matched to a gene: 7. In germline, CDR1 is MNHEY, CDR2 SMNVEV (reference sequence). The CDR3 protein is CASSPGQGFTDTQYF. DNA of the CDR3: TGTGCCAGCAGTCCCGGACAGGGTTTTACAGATACGCAGTATTTT.

This chain uses TRBV5-1 with TRBJ2-7; 8 bases are shared with TRBD1. CDR1 and CDR2 from the germline V gene are SGHRS and YFSETQ. This CDR3 is built from 14 residues. J gave up 5 bases and V 3 bases, and 7 bases lay outside the gene matches. This CDR3 is CASSWMTGDDEQYF. CDR3 sequence (DNA): TGCGCCAGCAGCTGGATGACAGGGGATGACGAGCAGTACTTC.

This chain links TRBV27 with TRBJ2-2; weak D call: TRBD2 (5 bases). Looked up from germline, CDR1 is MNHEY and CDR2 is SMNVEV (reference sequence). This CDR3 has 16 residues. V dropped 4 bases and J dropped 0 bases, with 12 bases sitting between them. The CDR3 sequence: CASSSFGDANTGELFF. The DNA for the CDR3 is TGTGCCAGCAGTTCGTTCGGGGATGCGAACACCGGGGAGCTGTTTTTT.

The table lists this clone with a count of one. The genes are TRBV10-3 and TRBJ2-7; possibly TRBD1 for D (5 bases). Trimming removed 8 bases from V and 2 bases from J, with 10 bases in between. Germline CDR1 reads ENHRY; CDR2 reads SYGVKD. The CDR3 extends over 12 amino acids. The CDR3 region is CAISTETYEQYF. The CDR3 DNA reads as TGTGCCATCTCGACAGAGACCTACGAGCAGTACTTC.

The chain carries TRBV13 and TRBJ2-2; TRBD2 matches at 13 bases. CDR1 PRHDT and CDR2 FYEKMQ come from the germline V gene (reference sequence). The CDR3 spans 17 residues. The V segment lost 5 bases and the J segment 0 bases; nucleotides outside the gene matches: 3. CDR3 loop: CASSKGTSGTNTGELFF. CDR3 nucleotide sequence: TGTGCCAGCAGCAAAGGGACTAGCGGGACGAACACCGGGGAGCTGTTTTTT.

This CDR3 is CASSLELWESANIQYF. In nucleotides, the CDR3 is TGTGCCAGCAGCTTAGAACTTTGGGAGTCCGCCAACATTCAGTACTTC. The rearrangement uses TRBV7-9 and TRBJ2-4; weak D call: TRBD2 (5 bases). The CDR3 contains 16 residues. CDR1 and CDR2 (germline): SEHNR, FQNEAQ (reference sequence). Trimming took off 1 base at V and 7 bases at J, with 17 bases between the two ends.

The CDR3 region is CASSLSSGGFGELFF. DNA for the CDR3: TGTGCCAGCAGCTTGTCTAGCGGGGGGTTCGGGGAGCTGTTTTTT. The chain combines TRBV7-9 with TRBJ2-2, with TRBD2 matching over 11 bases. The V segment lost 3 bases and the J segment 7 bases; nucleotides outside the gene matches: 4. The CDR3 contains 15 residues. From germline, CDR1 is SEHNR and CDR2 FQNEAQ (reference sequence).

The chain recombines TRBV5-1 with TRBJ2-1; D unclear. The CDR3 sequence is 14 residues long. Deletions cut 0 bases from V and 5 bases from J, with 9 bases between. Germline loops: CDR1 SGHRS, CDR2 YFSETQ. The CDR3 reads CASSLVVLNNEQFF. CDR3 in DNA: TGCGCCAGCAGCTTGGTAGTCCTCAACAATGAGCAGTTCTTC.

The genes are TRBV6-4 and TRBJ2-3; possibly TRBD1 for D (6 bases). The CDR3 covers 13 residues. CDR1 is MRHNA, CDR2 SNTAGT, per germline. V lost 3 bases and J 4 bases, leaving 8 bases between the germline ends. The CDR3 DNA reads as TGTGCCAGCAGTGAACAGGGTCCAGATACGCAGTATTTT. The encoded protein is CASSEQGPDTQYF.

The genes are TRBV9 and TRBJ2-1; 8 bases are a match to TRBD2. The CDR3 runs 19 residues. Germline lookup yields CDR1 SGDLS and CDR2 YYNGEE. Losses at the gene ends were 0 bases for V and 0 bases for J; bases not matched to a gene: 11. This CDR3 is CASSVVELADSDSYNEQFF. CDR3 DNA sequence: TGTGCCAGCAGCGTAGTGGAACTAGCGGACTCAGACTCCTACAATGAGCAGTTCTTC.

The chain links TRBV19 to TRBJ2-1, with 13 nucleotides matching TRBD2. The length of the CDR3 is 20 residues. J lost 4 bases, V lost 6 bases, and 18 bases had no gene match. Germline values: CDR1 LNHDA, CDR2 SQIVND (reference sequence). DNA for the CDR3: TGTGCCAGTAGCCCCCCCGGGACTAGCGGGATTTTTTTTGAGTACAATGAGCAGTTCTTC. It translates to CASSPPGTSGIFFEYNEQFF.

The chain is built from TRBV5-4 and TRBJ2-1; 8 bases match TRBD1. The CDR3 totals 17 residues. V gave up 3 bases and J gave up 9 bases; unmatched junction bases: 17. Looked up from germline, CDR1 is SGHNT and CDR2 is YYREEE (reference sequence). The CDR3 region has the DNA TGTGCCAGCAGCTCATCCCCGGGACAGGTATCCCTGGGTGAGCAGTTCTTC. Its translation is CASSSSPGQVSLGEQFF.

J is TRBJ1-5 and V is TRBV19; a possible D gene is TRBD1 (5 bases). The germline CDR1 and CDR2 sequences are LNHDA and SQIVND (reference sequence). Deletions cut 5 bases from V and 9 bases from J, with 14 bases between. The CDR3 totals 13 residues. The chain's CDR3 is CASSPGTARPQHF. The CDR3 DNA follows: TGTGCCAGTAGTCCGGGGACTGCTCGGCCCCAGCATTTT. The complete variable domain, with remaining parts taken from reference TRBV19 and TRBJ1-5, reads DGGITQSPKYLFRKEGQNVTLSCEQNLNHDAMYWYRQDPGQGLRLIYYSQIVNDFQKGDIAEGYSVSREKKESFPLTVTSAQKNPTAFYLCASSPGTARPQHFGDGTRLSIL.

The genes are TRBV11-2 and TRBJ2-5; TRBD1 matches at 11 bases. This CDR3 has 16 amino acids. With V trimmed by 7 bases and J by 1 base, 8 bases remained unmatched. The V gene's germline CDR1 is SGHAT and CDR2 FQNNGV. The CDR3 DNA reads as TGTGCCAGCACCACCCGGGACAGGGGGGTCCAAGAGACCCAGTACTTC. This sequence encodes CASTTRDRGVQETQYF.

This clone was picked up a small number of times. In DNA form, the CDR3 reads TGTGCCAGCACGGACAGGGAGAACTATGGCTACACCTTC. This codes for CASTDRENYGYTF. This chain connects TRBV7-9 to TRBJ1-2; 8 bases fit TRBD1. Losses at the gene ends were 7 bases for V and 2 bases for J; bases not matched to a gene: 3. This CDR3 region has 13 residues. Germline CDR1 is SEHNR and CDR2 is FQNEAQ (reference sequence).

The CDR3 DNA reads TGCGCCAGCAGGGGGCTCCCCAATCAGCCCCAGCATTTT. Translated, it gives CASRGLPNQPQHF. The rearrangement links TRBV4-1 to TRBJ1-5; possibly TRBD1 for D (5 bases). The V end lost 6 bases, the J end lost 3 bases, and 9 bases lay between the germline ends. The CDR3 covers 13 residues. CDR1 and CDR2 from the germline V gene are MGHRA and YSYEKL.